Presented here are 23 T cell receptor beta chains from one specimen sequenced in a study of blood T cell repertoires in COVID-19. Sequencing used immunoSEQ multiplex PCR; TCRdb keeps in-frame clones, though not all of them. The table has some 170,000 clones, 84% seen once. The sample consisted of PBMCs or T cells enriched from blood (not recorded which). These receptors all stem from a man aged 45-65 years who had recovered from COVID-19.

V is TRBV27 and J is TRBJ1-2; 10 bases fit TRBD1. This CDR3 is built from 13 residues. Germline loops: CDR1 MNHEY, CDR2 SMNVEV (reference sequence). The junction had 1 base not matched to a gene; V was cut back by 3 bases and J by 6 bases. CDR3 residues: CASSFGTGDGYTF. In DNA, the CDR3 is TGTGCCAGCAGTTTCGGGACAGGGGATGGCTACACCTTC.

In its sample, this clone was seen a few times. The gene calls are TRBV27 and TRBJ1-6; tentatively, D is TRBD1 (5 bases). Germline CDR1 and CDR2: MNHEY and SMNVEV (reference sequence). There are 14 residues in the CDR3. Trimming removed 7 bases at V and 9 bases at J, with 16 bases between. The CDR3 DNA sequence: TGTGCCAGCATCCTCGACAGAGTGGGTTCACCCCTCCACTTT. This encodes CASILDRVGSPLHF.

The chain has TRBV30 and TRBJ1-4; 7 bases map to TRBD1. In germline, CDR1 is GTSNPN, CDR2 SVGIG (reference sequence). J was trimmed by 2 bases and V by 8 bases; bases with no gene match: 5. This CDR3 contains 13 residues. The CDR3 reads CAREGQTNEKLFF. The CDR3 DNA follows: TGTGCCCGCGAGGGACAGACTAATGAAAAACTGTTTTTT.

The chain employs TRBV2 and TRBJ1-4, with TRBD1 matching over 7 bases. The length of the CDR3 is 14 residues. The ends lost 6 bases at V and 0 bases at J; junction bases unmatched: 1. The germline gives CDR1 SNHLY, CDR2 FYNNEI. The CDR3 DNA sequence: TGTGCCAGCAGGACAGGGACAACTAATGAAAAACTGTTTTTT. Translating gives CASRTGTTNEKLFF.

The chain has TRBV29-1 and TRBJ2-7, with a possible D match to TRBD2 (6 bases). CDR1 SQVTM and CDR2 ANQGSEA come from the germline V gene. The CDR3 runs 15 residues. Trimming removed 3 bases from V and 2 bases from J, with 17 bases in between. CDR3 in amino acids: CSVEGSGEDAYEQYF. CDR3 nucleotides: TGCAGCGTTGAGGGTTCCGGGGAGGACGCCTACGAGCAGTACTTC.

The chain uses TRBV3-1 (or the pseudogene TRBV3-2) and TRBJ1-6; the D is unclear. Germline V CDR1 and CDR2: LGHDT, YNNKEL (reference sequence). The CDR3 covers 13 residues. Deletions cut 1 base from V and 7 bases from J, with 5 bases between. This CDR3 is CASSQVHNSPLHF. Here the CDR3 DNA reads TGTGCCAGCAGCCAAGTACACAATTCACCCCTCCACTTT.

This clone appeared a single time. The chain is built from TRBV5-1 and TRBJ2-3; D perhaps matches TRBD2 (5 bases). Trimming left V 5 bases short and J 5 bases short, with 6 bases between. Germline loops: CDR1 SGHRS, CDR2 YFSETQ. The CDR3 consists of 11 residues. This CDR3 is CASREGDTQYF. The CDR3 bases are TGCGCCAGCAGAGAGGGAGATACGCAGTATTTT.

V usage is TRBV28 and J usage is TRBJ1-5; D is perhaps TRBD1 (5 bases). The V gene lost 11 bases and the J gene lost 4 bases, with 15 bases spanning the gap. CDR1 is MDHEN and CDR2 is SYDVKM in the germline V gene. This CDR3 region has 13 residues. CDR3 sequence: CAGSKDRNQPQHF. CDR3 in DNA: TGTGCCGGATCGAAAGACAGAAATCAGCCCCAGCATTTT.

V and J are TRBV27 and TRBJ2-7; 13 nucleotides match TRBD2. Germline CDR1 and CDR2: MNHEY and SMNVEV (reference sequence). This CDR3 is 14 amino acids long. Losses at the gene ends were 4 bases for V and 7 bases for J; bases not matched to a gene: 4. In DNA, the CDR3 is TGTGCCAGCAGTTCACTAGCGGGGGGGCGGGAGCAGTACTTC. It encodes CASSSLAGGREQYF.

This sequence joins TRBV2 and TRBJ1-2, with D unclear. From germline, CDR1 is SNHLY and CDR2 FYNNEI. The CDR3 consists of 12 residues. Trimming took off 3 bases at V and 5 bases at J, with 7 bases between the two ends. CDR3 protein: CASSDFPYGYTF. For the CDR3, the DNA is TGTGCCAGCAGTGATTTTCCGTATGGCTACACCTTC.

The chain has TRBV27 and TRBJ2-3, with 9 nucleotides matching TRBD2. The ends lost 3 bases at V and 1 base at J; junction bases unmatched: 2. CDR3 length: 15 amino acids. Germline CDR1 and CDR2: MNHEY and SMNVEV (reference sequence). This CDR3 reads CASSLSGGRTDTQYF. The CDR3 DNA follows: TGTGCCAGCAGTTTGAGCGGGGGGCGCACAGATACGCAGTATTTT.

This clone was seen once. V usage is TRBV6-5 and J usage is TRBJ1-2; D possibly corresponds to TRBD1 (5 bases). The CDR3 spans 13 residues. The V end was cut by 0 bases, the J end by 4 bases, with 6 bases between. Germline loops: CDR1 MNHEY, CDR2 SVGAGI. This CDR3 reads CASSYSRGYGYTF. The CDR3 coding sequence is TGTGCCAGCAGTTACTCAAGGGGCTATGGCTACACCTTC.

The CDR3, as DNA: TGTGCCACACAGGGCAACCACGAGCAGTACTTC. Translated, it gives CATQGNHEQYF. V gene TRBV30 combines with J gene TRBJ2-7, with TRBD1 as a possible D gene (6 bases). Trimming removed 8 bases from V and 5 bases from J, with 13 bases in between. The CDR3 consists of 11 residues. CDR1 and CDR2 from the germline V gene are GTSNPN and SVGIG (reference sequence).

The gene calls are TRBV29-1 and TRBJ2-7; tentatively, D is TRBD1 (6 bases). V lost 5 bases, J lost 0 bases, and 11 bases lay in between. This CDR3 is 13 amino acids long. Germline CDR1 and CDR2: SQVTM and ANQGSEA. CDR3 residues: CSVRTVLSYEQYF. CDR3 coding DNA: TGCAGCGTTAGGACAGTTCTCTCCTACGAGCAGTACTTC.

With respect to this clone: At the DNA level, this CDR3 is encoded by other sequences in the same sample as well. The rearrangement links TRBV5-6 to TRBJ2-2; weak D call: TRBD1 (5 bases). The germline gives CDR1 SGHDT, CDR2 YYEEEE. CDR3 length: 15 amino acids. V was shortened by 0 bases and J by 3 bases, with 9 bases between the two germline ends. The CDR3 region has the DNA TGTGCCAGCAGCTTGGTGCAGGGTGACACCGGGGAGCTGTTTTTT. Its protein is CASSLVQGDTGELFF.

The J gene is TRBJ1-2, the V gene TRBV7-9; no clear D gene. Trimming removed 5 bases at V and 1 base at J, with 8 bases between. CDR3 length equals 13 residues. CDR1 is SEHNR and CDR2 is FQNEAQ in the germline V gene (reference sequence). Here the CDR3 reads CASSQSGNYGYTF. CDR3 in DNA: TGTGCCAGCAGCCAAAGCGGTAACTATGGCTACACCTTC.

The chain couples TRBV2 to TRBJ1-6; unclear D gene. CDR3 length equals 13 residues. Germline loops: CDR1 SNHLY, CDR2 FYNNEI. The V end lost 0 bases, the J end lost 11 bases, and 8 bases lay between the germline ends. CDR3 DNA: TGTGCCAGCAGTGAAGCTGCAATAGCACCCCTCCACTTT. Translation gives CASSEAAIAPLHF.

Here the CDR3 reads CSATGSYNEQFF. CDR3 sequence (DNA): TGCAGTGCCACAGGCTCCTACAATGAGCAGTTCTTC. J is TRBJ2-1 and V is TRBV29-1; D is possibly TRBD1 (5 bases). Germline V gene lookup returns CDR1 SQVTM and CDR2 ANQGSEA. The length of the CDR3 is 12 residues.

The V gene is TRBV10-2, the J gene TRBJ2-2; TRBD2 aligns across 13 bases. The CDR3 length is 16 residues. Germline-derived CDR1 and CDR2 are WSHSY and SAAADI. With V trimmed by 8 bases and J by 5 bases, 8 bases remained unmatched. The CDR3: CASRGLAGARTGELFF. The CDR3 DNA is TGCGCCAGCCGCGGACTAGCGGGGGCTAGGACCGGGGAGCTGTTTTTT.

The chain is built from TRBV12-3 or TRBV12-4 and TRBJ2-2; D gene uncertain. This CDR3 is built from 13 residues. Trimming cost V 7 bases and J 5 bases, with 11 bases left between them. The CDR3 spells CASTLYRTGELFF. The CDR3 DNA is TGTGCCAGCACCCTTTATCGGACCGGGGAGCTGTTTTTT.

The chain employs TRBV12-3 or TRBV12-4 and TRBJ2-7; 8 bases are shared with TRBD2. The CDR3 extends over 13 amino acids. The trim removed 7 bases at V and 2 bases at J, leaving 4 bases unmatched. The CDR3 DNA reads as TGTGCCAGCATGGAGCGGGGGACCTACGAGCAGTACTTC. Translation: CASMERGTYEQYF.

This clone was seen a single time. The chain recombines TRBV6-5 with TRBJ1-1, with 7 bases lining up with TRBD1. J gave up 3 bases and V 9 bases, and 10 bases lay outside the gene matches. Looked up from germline, CDR1 is MNHEY and CDR2 is SVGAGI. The CDR3 is made up of 14 amino acids. The CDR3: CASIPGTADTEAFF. DNA for the CDR3: TGTGCCAGTATCCCCGGGACAGCGGACACTGAAGCTTTCTTT.

This sequence joins TRBV30 and TRBJ1-2; the D gene is possibly TRBD1 (5 bases). The germline V and J ends were trimmed by 8 bases and 4 bases, with 23 bases remaining between them. CDR1 and CDR2 (germline): GTSNPN, SVGIG (reference sequence). The CDR3 totals 15 residues. CDR3 bases: TGTGCCGGGGGATCGTGGATGGAGGTCAGCTATGGCTACACCTTC. Amino acids: CAGGSWMEVSYGYTF.